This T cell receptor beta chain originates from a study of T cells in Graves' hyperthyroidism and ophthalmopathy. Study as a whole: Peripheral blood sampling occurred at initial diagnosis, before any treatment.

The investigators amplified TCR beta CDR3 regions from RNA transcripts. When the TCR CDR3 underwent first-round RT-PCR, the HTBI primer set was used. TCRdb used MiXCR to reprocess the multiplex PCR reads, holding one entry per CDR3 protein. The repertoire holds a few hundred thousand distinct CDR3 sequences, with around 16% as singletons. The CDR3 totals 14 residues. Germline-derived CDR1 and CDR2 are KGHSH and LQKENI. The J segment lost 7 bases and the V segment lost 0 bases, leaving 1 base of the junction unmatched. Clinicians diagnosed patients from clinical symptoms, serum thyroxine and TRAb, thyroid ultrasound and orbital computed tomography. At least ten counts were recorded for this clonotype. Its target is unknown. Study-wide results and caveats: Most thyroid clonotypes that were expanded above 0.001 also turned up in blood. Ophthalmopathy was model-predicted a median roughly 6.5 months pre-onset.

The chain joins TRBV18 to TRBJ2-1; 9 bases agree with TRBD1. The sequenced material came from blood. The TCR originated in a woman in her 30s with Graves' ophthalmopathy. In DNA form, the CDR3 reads TGTGCCAGCTCACCACCGGACAGGGGTAATGAGCAGTTCTTC. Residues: CASSPPDRGNEQFF.